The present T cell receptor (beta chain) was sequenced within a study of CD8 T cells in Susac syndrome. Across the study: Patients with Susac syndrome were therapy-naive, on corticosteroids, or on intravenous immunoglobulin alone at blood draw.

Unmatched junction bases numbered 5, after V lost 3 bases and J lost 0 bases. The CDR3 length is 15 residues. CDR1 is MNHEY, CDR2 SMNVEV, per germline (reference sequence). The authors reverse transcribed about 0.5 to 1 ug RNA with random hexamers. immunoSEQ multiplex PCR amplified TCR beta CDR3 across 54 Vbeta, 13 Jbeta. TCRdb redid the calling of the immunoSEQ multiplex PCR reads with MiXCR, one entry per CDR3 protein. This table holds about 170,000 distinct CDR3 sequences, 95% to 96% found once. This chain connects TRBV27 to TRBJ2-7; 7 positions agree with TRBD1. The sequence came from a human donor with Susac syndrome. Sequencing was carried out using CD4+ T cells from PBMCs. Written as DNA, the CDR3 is TGTGCCAGCAGTTTGGGACAGCAAAGCTCCTACGAGCAGTACGTC. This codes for CASSLGQQSSYEQYV.